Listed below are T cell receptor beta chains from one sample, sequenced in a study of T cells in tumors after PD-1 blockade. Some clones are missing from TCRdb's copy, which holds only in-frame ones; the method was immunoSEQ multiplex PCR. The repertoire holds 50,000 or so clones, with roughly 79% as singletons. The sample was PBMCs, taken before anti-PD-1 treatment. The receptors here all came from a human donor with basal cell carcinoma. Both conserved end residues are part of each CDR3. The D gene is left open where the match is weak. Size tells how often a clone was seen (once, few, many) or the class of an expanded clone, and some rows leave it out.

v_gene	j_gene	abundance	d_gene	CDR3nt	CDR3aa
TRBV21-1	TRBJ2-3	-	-	TGTGCCAGCAGCAAATATGTCTCCGGAGTTCACCCTAGCACAGATACGCAGTATTTT	CASSKYVSGVHPSTDTQYF
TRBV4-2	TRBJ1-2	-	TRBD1	TGTGCCAGCAGCCAGCCTGGACAGGGGGTATCTGGCTACACCTTC	CASSQPGQGVSGYTF
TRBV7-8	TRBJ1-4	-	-	TGTGCCAGCAGCTTCCTGACTGACTGGGGAAAACTGTTTTTT	CASSFLTDWGKLFF
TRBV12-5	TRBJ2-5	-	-	TGTGCTAGTGGTTTGGTACCGGCAGGGCCGAGGAGAGAGACCCAGTACTTC	CASGLVPAGPRRETQYF
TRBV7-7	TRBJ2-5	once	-	TGTGCCAGCAGCTTAGTTTGGAGGGCGGGTGAGACCCAGTACTTC	CASSLVWRAGETQYF
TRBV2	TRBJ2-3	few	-	TGTGCCAGCAGTGAACGGGGCGATACGCAGTATTTT	CASSERGDTQYF
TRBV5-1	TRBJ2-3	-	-	TGCGCCAGCAATGGGGATTTAAGCACAGATACGCAGTATTTT	CASNGDLSTDTQYF
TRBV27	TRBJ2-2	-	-	TGTGCCAGCAGTTCAAGAGGGGGGGGCGAGTCCACCGGGGAGCTGTTTTTT	CASSSRGGGESTGELFF
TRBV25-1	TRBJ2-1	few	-	TGTGCCAGCAGTATGTACAATGAGCAGTTCTTC	CASSMYNEQFF
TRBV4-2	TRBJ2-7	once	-	TGTGCCAGCAGCGAAGGGGATGTGTGGTACTTC	CASSEGDVWYF
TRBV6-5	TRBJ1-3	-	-	TGTGCCAGCAGTCCCGGGACGTTCTGGGGCACCATATATTTT	CASSPGTFWGTIYF
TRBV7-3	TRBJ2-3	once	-	TGTGCCAGCAACACGAACCCGAGCACAGATACGCAGTATTTT	CASNTNPSTDTQYF
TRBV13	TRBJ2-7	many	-	TGTGCCAGCAGCGTAAGACAGGAATTTACCTACGAGCAGTACTTC	CASSVRQEFTYEQYF
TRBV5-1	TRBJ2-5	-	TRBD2	TGCGCCAGCAGCCTTTCGGGACTAGCGGGAGGAGGGGAGACCCAGTACTTC	CASSLSGLAGGGETQYF
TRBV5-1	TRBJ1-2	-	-	TGCGCCAGCAGCTTGGTACAGGGCGTTGGCTACACCTTC	CASSLVQGVGYTF
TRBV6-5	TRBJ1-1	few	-	TGTGCCAGCAGTTACTCTGAGGTAAATTTGAACACTGAAGCTTTCTTT	CASSYSEVNLNTEAFF
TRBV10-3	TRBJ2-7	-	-	TGTGCCATCAGTGAGAGGGTACAGGGATCCTCCGAGCAGTACTTC	CAISERVQGSSEQYF
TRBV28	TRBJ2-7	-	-	TGTGCCAGCAGTTCTCCCCGTGGCAGTCCGATTGGCTACGAGCAGTACTTC	CASSSPRGSPIGYEQYF
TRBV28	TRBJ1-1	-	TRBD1	TGTGCCAGCAGTTTCGCCGGGCAGGGGGACACTGAAGCTTTCTTT	CASSFAGQGDTEAFF
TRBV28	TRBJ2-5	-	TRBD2	TGTGCCAGCAGTTTAGTCCTAGCGGGGACAGAGACCCAGTACTTC	CASSLVLAGTETQYF
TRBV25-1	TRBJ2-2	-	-	TGTGCCCGCGGGGGTAGAGCCCGGGGGCCGGGGACCGGGGAGCTGTTTTTT	CARGGRARGPGTGELFF
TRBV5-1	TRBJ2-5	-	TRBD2	TGCGCCAGCAGCTTGGGGACTAGCGGGACCTACCAAGAGACCCAGTACTTC	CASSLGTSGTYQETQYF
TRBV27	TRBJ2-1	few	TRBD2	TGTGCCAGCAGTTTGGCGGCGGGAGGCCCCTACAATGAGCAGTTCTTC	CASSLAAGGPYNEQFF